What follows are 27 T cell receptor beta chains derived from one specimen sequenced in a study of shared clonotypes between healthy human individuals. Profiling relied on immunoSEQ multiplex PCR, and the TCRdb table lists in-frame clones only, not all of them. The top ten clones hold approximately 0.41% of a sample with a few million clones, 85% to 95% of them seen once. Sample: naive CD4+ T cells from PBMCs. Subset indicated: CD45RA+ positively selected. Source of these receptors: a man aged 18-30 years in good health. Some clones in this sample may be carry-over from other donors' samples.

The chain carries TRBV29-1 and TRBJ1-2, with TRBD1 matching 9 bases. In germline, CDR1 is SQVTM, CDR2 ANQGSEA. The CDR3 has 13 amino acids. The trim removed 4 bases at V and 7 bases at J, leaving 7 bases unmatched. Written as DNA, the CDR3 is TGCAGCGTTGCCTTACAGGGGGCACGTGGCTACACCTTC. This gives the protein CSVALQGARGYTF.

V usage is TRBV5-1 and J usage is TRBJ2-2, with TRBD1 matching over 8 bases. V lost 4 bases to trimming and J lost 7 bases; unmatched junction nucleotides: 9. CDR3 length: 15 amino acids. Germline CDR1 reads SGHRS; CDR2 reads YFSETQ. The CDR3 loop is CASSAGQGDIGELFF. CDR3 nucleotide sequence: TGCGCCAGCAGCGCCGGACAGGGAGACATCGGGGAGCTGTTTTTT. The variable domain in full, completed from reference TRBV5-1 and TRBJ2-2, reads KAGVTQTPRYLIKTRGQQVTLSCSPISGHRSVSWYQQTPGQGLQFLFEYFSETQRNKGNFPGRFSGRQFSNSRSEMNVSTLELGDSALYLCASSAGQGDIGELFFGEGSRLTVL.

Note on this clone: Other DNA variants within this sample encode the same CDR3. The chain is built from TRBV5-1 and TRBJ2-5; no firm D call. This CDR3 has 12 amino acids. From germline, CDR1 is SGHRS and CDR2 YFSETQ. V gave up 4 bases and J gave up 2 bases, with 6 bases separating them. DNA of the CDR3: TGCGCCAGCAGCCCGGATCAAGAGACCCAGTACTTC. Residues: CASSPDQETQYF.

The rearrangement joins TRBV6-1 to TRBJ2-1; D unresolved. The ends were cut back, 8 bases at V and 4 bases at J, with 9 bases in the middle. This CDR3 has 12 amino acids. From germline, CDR1 is MNHNS and CDR2 SASEGT. As DNA, the CDR3 is TGTGCCAGCGGCTCAGGATACAATGAGCAGTTCTTC. Translating it yields CASGSGYNEQFF.

This clone was picked up a small number of times. This chain connects TRBV29-1 to TRBJ1-3; a possible D gene is TRBD1 (5 bases). Germline V gene data show CDR1 as SQVTM and CDR2 as ANQGSEA. This CDR3 comprises 15 residues. The V gene lost 7 bases and the J gene lost 0 bases, with 16 bases spanning the gap. CDR3 residues: CSARWGGSSGNTIYF. The CDR3 coding sequence is TGCAGCGCTCGCTGGGGGGGTAGCTCTGGAAACACCATATATTTT.

V is TRBV28 and J is TRBJ2-1; 11 nucleotides agree with TRBD2. Looked up from germline, CDR1 is MDHEN and CDR2 is SYDVKM. The ends lost 4 bases at V and 3 bases at J; junction bases unmatched: 5. This CDR3 is 16 amino acids long. In DNA, the CDR3 is TGTGCCAGCAGTTCTAAACTAGCGGGAGTCTACAATGAGCAGTTCTTC. This encodes CASSSKLAGVYNEQFF.

The chain employs TRBV7-9 and TRBJ1-1; D not resolved. The CDR3 length is 13 residues. Trimming stripped 4 bases from V and 3 bases from J, with 9 bases between. CDR1 is SEHNR, CDR2 FQNEAQ, per germline (reference sequence). In nucleotides, the CDR3 is TGTGCCAGCAGCTCGAACAGTGACACTGAAGCTTTCTTT. It yields the protein CASSSNSDTEAFF.

Comments on this clone: This same CDR3 is encoded by further DNA sequences in the sample. The V call is TRBV5-1, the J call TRBJ2-5, with 9 bases lining up with TRBD1. The CDR3 contains 15 residues. Germline V gives CDR1 SGHRS, CDR2 YFSETQ. V shed 0 bases and J 4 bases; nucleotides not matched to a gene: 4. The CDR3 DNA reads TGCGCCAGCAGCTTGGCGGGACAGGGTGGAGAGACCCAGTACTTC. This translates into CASSLAGQGGETQYF.

The J gene is TRBJ2-3, the V gene TRBV2; 13 bases are shared with TRBD2. The ends lost 7 bases at V and 4 bases at J; junction bases unmatched: 5. Per the germline V gene, CDR1 is SNHLY and CDR2 is FYNNEI. The length of the CDR3 is 15 residues. Written as DNA, the CDR3 is TGTGCCAGCACGAAGGGACTAGCGGGATCAGATACGCAGTATTTT. Protein: CASTKGLAGSDTQYF.

The rearrangement links TRBV11-2 to TRBJ2-3, with D unclear. Per the germline V gene, CDR1 is SGHAT and CDR2 is FQNNGV. The CDR3 consists of 13 residues. Trimming took off 7 bases at V and 1 base at J, with 9 bases between the two ends. The CDR3 spells CASTLTGTDTQYF. Here the CDR3 DNA reads TGTGCCAGCACTCTAACGGGCACAGATACGCAGTATTTT.

V usage is TRBV7-8 and J usage is TRBJ2-3, with D uncertain. CDR1 and CDR2 (germline): SGHVS, FQNEAQ. V lost 4 bases, J lost 0 bases, and 5 bases lay in between. The CDR3 spans 13 residues. The DNA of the CDR3 is TGTGCCAGCAGCTACGACAGCACAGATACGCAGTATTTT. Amino acid sequence: CASSYDSTDTQYF.

This clone was counted between two and nine times. The chain uses TRBV6-5 and TRBJ1-1, with TRBD1 as a possible D gene (6 bases). The germline V gene encodes CDR1 MNHEY and CDR2 SVGAGI. The CDR3 totals 14 residues. V dropped 4 bases and J dropped 0 bases, with 9 bases sitting between them. This CDR3 is CASSSQGLNTEAFF. The CDR3 region has the DNA TGTGCCAGCAGTTCCCAGGGGCTGAACACTGAAGCTTTCTTT.

With regard to this clone: It is unclear where the CDR3 begins or ends on the DNA, so no DNA is shown, and the CDR3 is as TCRdb lists it. The rearrangement uses TRBV5-4 and TRBJ2-7. The V gene's germline CDR1 is SGHNT and CDR2 YYREEE (reference sequence). With termini counted, the CDR3 has 19 amino acids. The chain's CDR3 is CASSQEPHLLPTSSTSGYF.

The genes are TRBV7-2 and TRBJ1-4, with TRBD1 matching over 10 bases. Per germline, CDR1 SGHTA and CDR2 FQGNSA. V shed 4 bases and J 9 bases; nucleotides not matched to a gene: 5. The CDR3 sequence is 14 residues long. The CDR3: CASSSGQGVKKLFF. In DNA form, the CDR3 reads TGTGCCAGCAGCTCAGGACAGGGGGTAAAAAAACTGTTTTTT.

V and J are TRBV6-4 and TRBJ2-3; no clear D. Germline V gives CDR1 MRHNA, CDR2 SNTAGT. The V gene lost 6 bases and the J gene lost 5 bases, with 6 bases spanning the gap. The CDR3 runs 11 residues. The CDR3 loop reads CASSVGDTQYF. The CDR3 coding sequence is TGTGCCAGCAGCGTGGGAGATACGCAGTATTTT.

The rearrangement links TRBV6-5 to TRBJ1-5; weak D call: TRBD1 (6 bases). Trimming took off 0 bases at V and 5 bases at J, with 11 bases between the two ends. The length of the CDR3 is 15 residues. The germline V gene encodes CDR1 MNHEY and CDR2 SVGAGI. The CDR3 DNA sequence: TGTGCCAGCAGTTACTCGTGGGGGCTGGATCAGCCCCAGCATTTT. It yields the protein CASSYSWGLDQPQHF.

The chain employs TRBV7-2 and TRBJ2-7; D gene ambiguous. Trimming left V 2 bases short and J 3 bases short, with 5 bases between. The length of the CDR3 is 12 residues. Germline V lookup: CDR1 SGHTA, CDR2 FQGNSA. This CDR3 is CASSLNNYEQYF. DNA of the CDR3: TGTGCCAGCAGCTTAAACAACTACGAGCAGTACTTC. Full variable domain (rest looked up from reference TRBV7-2 and TRBJ2-7): GAGVSQSPSNKVTEKGKDVELRCDPISGHTALYWYRQSLGQGLEFLIYFQGNSAPDKSGLPSDRFSAERTGGSVSTLTIQRTQQEDSAVYLCASSLNNYEQYFGPGTRLTVT.

Only one count was recorded for this clone. CDR3 nucleotides: TGTGCCAGCTCACCGCTACAGGGGGCCTTCAATGAGCAGTTCTTC. This codes for CASSPLQGAFNEQFF. V and J are TRBV18 and TRBJ2-1, with 9 positions matching TRBD1. CDR1 is KGHSH and CDR2 is LQKENI in the germline V gene. The CDR3 sequence is 15 residues long. The V and J ends lost 3 bases and 6 bases, in that order; junction bases with no gene match: 6.

Details on this clone: The same CDR3 arises from other DNA sequences in this sample as well. This chain joins TRBV27 and TRBJ2-5, with 11 nucleotides matching TRBD2. J lost 5 bases, V lost 2 bases, and 4 bases had no gene match. Germline-derived CDR1 and CDR2 are MNHEY and SMNVEV (reference sequence). The CDR3 covers 15 residues. The CDR3 bases are TGTGCCAGCAGTTTACTAGCGGGAGGTGAGGAGACCCAGTACTTC. Translated, it gives CASSLLAGGEETQYF.

The chain joins TRBV27 to TRBJ2-7; D uncertain. Germline CDR1 reads MNHEY; CDR2 reads SMNVEV (reference sequence). The CDR3 runs 12 residues. V was clipped by 6 bases and J by 2 bases, with 8 bases between them. CDR3 loop: CASSGSPYEQYF. The CDR3 DNA is TGTGCCAGCAGCGGGTCCCCCTACGAGCAGTACTTC.

J is TRBJ1-5 and V is TRBV19; 8 positions match TRBD1. The CDR3 has 14 residues. The junction had 4 bases not matched to a gene; V was cut back by 3 bases and J by 6 bases. CDR1 and CDR2 (germline): LNHDA, SQIVND (reference sequence). The CDR3 DNA reads TGTGCCAGTAGTATCGACAGGGGAACTCAGCCCCAGCATTTT. Residues: CASSIDRGTQPQHF.

V and J are TRBV5-1 and TRBJ2-1; D is unclear. Germline-derived CDR1 and CDR2 are SGHRS and YFSETQ. This CDR3 comprises 13 residues. V lost 0 bases to trimming and J lost 10 bases, with 11 bases between them. The CDR3 here is CASSLESAWEQFF. The CDR3 DNA reads as TGCGCCAGCAGCTTGGAGTCAGCCTGGGAGCAGTTCTTC.

This chain connects TRBV27 to TRBJ1-2, with a weak D call TRBD1 (6 bases). Germline CDR1 MNHEY, CDR2 SMNVEV (reference sequence). The CDR3 extends over 13 amino acids. The V end was cut by 5 bases, the J end by 8 bases, with 15 bases between. CDR3 sequence reads: CASSPQGWDGYTF. Here the CDR3 DNA reads TGTGCCAGCAGTCCTCAGGGGTGGGACGGCTACACCTTC.

This chain uses TRBV7-9 with TRBJ1-3; TRBD1 matches 7 bases. Per germline, CDR1 SEHNR and CDR2 FQNEAQ (reference sequence). With 6 bases clipped from V and 0 bases from J, the junction kept 8 bases outside the gene matches. This CDR3 has 16 residues. CDR3 DNA sequence: TGTGCCAGCAGTCCCCAGACAGGGAACTCTGGAAACACCATATATTTT. It encodes CASSPQTGNSGNTIYF.

The V call is TRBV7-9, the J call TRBJ2-7, with TRBD2 matching over 8 bases. The germline gives CDR1 SEHNR, CDR2 FQNEAQ (reference sequence). J was trimmed by 0 bases and V by 7 bases; bases with no gene match: 8. There are 15 residues in the CDR3. Here the CDR3 reads CASIEESGSSYEQYF. In nucleotides, the CDR3 is TGTGCCAGCATCGAAGAAAGCGGGAGCTCCTACGAGCAGTACTTC.

The genes are TRBV6-5 and TRBJ2-7; 7 bases agree with TRBD2. The CDR3 contains 14 residues. CDR1 MNHEY and CDR2 SVGAGI come from the germline V gene. With 2 bases clipped from V and 2 bases from J, the junction kept 3 bases outside the gene matches. The CDR3 sequence: CASSYREGAYEQYF. The CDR3 nucleotides are TGTGCCAGCAGTTACAGGGAGGGAGCCTACGAGCAGTACTTC.

This clone was seen only once. The chain recombines TRBV18 with TRBJ2-1; 10 bases map to TRBD1. This CDR3 region has 14 residues. Looked up from germline, CDR1 is KGHSH and CDR2 is LQKENI. With V trimmed by 2 bases and J by 9 bases, 4 bases remained unmatched. The CDR3 DNA reads TGTGCCAGCTCACCAGGGACAGGGGTATTTGAGCAGTTCTTC. As protein: CASSPGTGVFEQFF.